This T cell receptor (beta chain) was retrieved from a study of molecular identifiers for immune sequencing clone quantification. Preparation methods for the bulk TCR libraries were those previously described, with listed TCR primers. One entry per CDR3 protein results from TCRdb running MiXCR on the PCR reads. This sample has about half a million distinct CDR3 sequences, with 20% to 25% found just once. Regarding the study as a whole: Highly expanded clone sizes could end up underestimated if a barcode were shared by identical TCR molecules.

Many counts were recorded for this clonotype. What it recognizes is unknown. Per the germline V gene, CDR1 is LNHNV and CDR2 is YYDKDF (reference sequence). The CDR3 extends over 18 amino acids. The ends were cut back, 0 bases at V and 4 bases at J, with 21 bases in the middle. This receptor was taken from a human donor in good health. Some libraries in this study had Jurkat cell RNA spiked in. Specimen: naive CD8+ T cells from blood, with Jurkat cell RNA spiked in. The subset: FACS-sorted CD8+CD4-CCR7+CD45RA+ naive T cells. The chain uses TRBV15 and TRBJ2-5, with a possible D match to TRBD2 (6 bases). CDR3 protein: CATSRDPSATNSGETQYF. In nucleotides, the CDR3 is TGTGCCACCAGCAGAGACCCTAGCGCGACCAATTCGGGAGAGACCCAGTACTTC.